A single count supports the clone carrying this TCR beta chain. This entry is derived from a study of OX40 agonist ivuxolimab in advanced cancers. Germline V CDR1 and CDR2: LNHDA, SQIVND (reference sequence). CDR3 length: 14 residues. Trimming stripped 3 bases from V and 7 bases from J, with 15 bases between. Sequencing was performed with immunoSEQ multiplex PCR; in TCRdb, only in-frame clones are kept and a portion is missing. The profile shows over 70,000 clones, just under 90% of them singletons. This clonotype was obtained from an adult with an advanced solid tumor such as melanoma, head and neck, liver or kidney cancer. The specimen was CD4+ or CD8+ T cells sorted from blood, collected in a trial of the OX40 agonist ivuxolimab. This chain uses TRBV19 with TRBJ1-1; perhaps TRBD1 as D (5 bases). CDR3 sequence: CASSISLQGNEAFF. CDR3 DNA sequence: TGTGCCAGTAGTATCTCCCTCCAGGGAAATGAAGCTTTCTTT.